One sample yielded the 27 T cell receptor beta chains listed below, sequenced in a study of T cell responses to AZD1222 COVID-19 vaccine. The data were produced by immunoSEQ multiplex PCR, yet TCRdb's version contains in-frame clones alone and is incomplete. The table has tens of thousands of clones, about 90% seen once; the top ten hold roughly 4.3%. The material sequenced was peripheral blood, taken on day 0 of MenACWY control vaccination. These receptor sequences come from an adult in good health.

The CDR3 protein is CASSSGQGNTEAFF. The CDR3 nucleotides are TGCGCCAGCAGCTCCGGACAGGGGAACACTGAAGCTTTCTTT. The genes are TRBV5-1 and TRBJ1-1, with 8 bases identical to TRBD1. V shed 3 bases and J 1 base; nucleotides not matched to a gene: 2. Germline CDR1 SGHRS, CDR2 YFSETQ. The CDR3 is 14 residues long. Full variable domain (remainder filled in from reference TRBV5-1 and TRBJ1-1): KAGVTQTPRYLIKTRGQQVTLSCSPISGHRSVSWYQQTPGQGLQFLFEYFSETQRNKGNFPGRFSGRQFSNSRSEMNVSTLELGDSALYLCASSSGQGNTEAFFGQGTRLTVV.

V gene TRBV10-3 combines with J gene TRBJ2-3; D is unresolved. CDR1 ENHRY and CDR2 SYGVKD come from the germline V gene. The CDR3 spans 15 residues. V was cut by 2 bases and J by 0 bases, with 9 bases left in between. In DNA form, the CDR3 reads TGTGCCATCAGTGAGGACATCTCTAGCACAGATACGCAGTATTTT. Translating it yields CAISEDISSTDTQYF.

The chain is built from TRBV6-4 and TRBJ2-5, with no clear D. The CDR3 has 13 residues. CDR1 and CDR2 from the germline V gene are MRHNA and SNTAGT. V dropped 8 bases and J dropped 5 bases, with 15 bases sitting between them. The CDR3 sequence: CASLPKAGETQYF. CDR3 sequence (DNA): TGTGCCAGCCTTCCCAAGGCCGGGGAGACCCAGTACTTC.

This chain connects TRBV5-5 to TRBJ1-1, with no clear D. The length of the CDR3 is 15 residues. The V and J ends lost 4 bases and 6 bases respectively, with 19 bases between them. The germline gives CDR1 SGHKS, CDR2 YYEKEE (reference sequence). The CDR3 is CASSPGFGGPAEAFF. DNA of the CDR3: TGTGCCAGCAGCCCGGGATTTGGCGGACCAGCTGAAGCTTTCTTT.

CDR3 in amino acids: CASSRRAGGGTDTQYF. DNA of the CDR3: TGTGCCAGCAGCCGGCGAGCGGGAGGGGGAACAGATACGCAGTATTTT. V gene TRBV6-4 combines with J gene TRBJ2-3; the match to TRBD2 covers 10 bases. The CDR3 contains 16 residues. With V trimmed by 6 bases and J by 3 bases, 9 bases remained unmatched. Per the germline V gene, CDR1 is MRHNA and CDR2 is SNTAGT.

The V gene is TRBV30, the J gene TRBJ1-6; D not resolved. Trimming cost V 4 bases and J 5 bases, with 15 bases left between them. CDR1 and CDR2 (germline): GTSNPN, SVGIG (reference sequence). This CDR3 has 15 amino acids. CDR3 loop: CAWNGELTDNSPLHF. CDR3 bases: TGTGCCTGGAACGGGGAATTGACGGATAATTCACCCCTCCACTTT.

The V and J genes are TRBV10-1 and TRBJ2-7, with 9 bases identical to TRBD2. The CDR3 length is 15 residues. The germline V gene has CDR1 WNHNN and CDR2 SYGVQD (reference sequence). V trimming: 5 bases; J trimming: 4 bases; junction bases outside the gene matches: 9. The CDR3 spells CASSMELAGRYEQYF. The CDR3 bases are TGCGCCAGCAGTATGGAGCTAGCGGGACGGTACGAGCAGTACTTC.

The V call is TRBV6-2 or TRBV6-3, the J call TRBJ1-2; D call uncertain. This CDR3 region has 12 residues. CDR1 is MNHEY, CDR2 SVGEGT, per germline. V lost 4 bases to trimming and J lost 4 bases, with 7 bases between them. The CDR3 protein is CASSFSTYGYTF. CDR3 nucleotides: TGTGCCAGCAGTTTTTCGACCTATGGCTACACCTTC.

CDR3 sequence reads: CASSLGEANTEAFF. In DNA, the CDR3 is TGTGCCAGCAGCTTAGGTGAAGCCAACACTGAAGCTTTCTTT. This chain joins TRBV7-9 and TRBJ1-1, with D uncertain. The germline gives CDR1 SEHNR, CDR2 FQNEAQ (reference sequence). V was shortened by 1 base and J by 2 bases, with 8 bases between the two germline ends. The CDR3 sequence is 14 residues long.

In this sample, this clone turned up a few times. V is TRBV27 and J is TRBJ2-6; tentatively, D is TRBD1 or TRBD2 (5 bases each). Germline values: CDR1 MNHEY, CDR2 SMNVEV (reference sequence). This CDR3 has 18 residues. The V end was cut by 3 bases, the J end by 6 bases, with 21 bases between. The CDR3 sequence is CASSFLSAGTQEANVLTF. The DNA of the CDR3 is TGTGCCAGCAGTTTTCTTTCAGCAGGGACCCAGGAGGCCAACGTCCTGACTTTC.

CDR3 sequence: CASSPDPGGRALVRTDTQYF. CDR3 bases: TGTGCCAGCAGCCCGGACCCGGGCGGGAGGGCCTTAGTTCGGACAGATACGCAGTATTTT. This sequence joins TRBV4-2 and TRBJ2-3, with 9 bases aligning to TRBD2. This CDR3 is 20 amino acids long. With V trimmed by 4 bases and J by 3 bases, 20 bases remained unmatched. The germline gives CDR1 LGHNA, CDR2 YNFKEQ.

This clone has a single count. The chain has TRBV30 and TRBJ2-7, with D perhaps assigned TRBD1 or TRBD2 (6 bases each). CDR1 is GTSNPN and CDR2 is SVGIG in the germline V gene (reference sequence). V was pared by 8 bases and J by 5 bases, with 19 bases between. The CDR3 runs 13 residues. CDR3 bases: TGTGCCGGGTACGGGGGCGCAGTCAACGAGCAGTACTTC. Translating gives CAGYGGAVNEQYF. The complete variable domain, with remaining parts taken from reference TRBV30 and TRBJ2-7, reads SQTIHQWPATLVQPVGSPLSLECTVEGTSNPNLYWYRQAAGRGLQLLFYSVGIGQISSEVPQNLSASRPQDRQFILSSKKLLLSDSGFYLCAGYGGAVNEQYFGPGTRLTVT.

In this sample, this clone turned up once. V and J are TRBV10-3 and TRBJ2-3; D is undetermined. The CDR3 totals 14 residues. CDR1 is ENHRY and CDR2 is SYGVKD in the germline V gene. Trimming left V 3 bases short and J 5 bases short, with 12 bases between. The CDR3 region has the DNA TGTGCCATCAGTGACTTAGTACGTAGAGATACGCAGTATTTT. Amino acid sequence: CAISDLVRRDTQYF.

V usage is TRBV2 and J usage is TRBJ1-2; D unresolved. The CDR3 runs 11 residues. Deletions cut 8 bases from V and 7 bases from J, with 11 bases between. CDR1 SNHLY and CDR2 FYNNEI come from the germline V gene. CDR3 DNA sequence: TGTGCCAGCCGGCCCTCCGGTGGCTACACCTTC. Its protein is CASRPSGGYTF.

The rearrangement joins TRBV19 to TRBJ1-1; the D gene is possibly TRBD1 (5 bases). The germline gives CDR1 LNHDA, CDR2 SQIVND (reference sequence). V gave up 10 bases and J gave up 10 bases, with 16 bases separating them. This CDR3 is built from 11 residues. The CDR3 protein is CATEGLRAAFF. The DNA for the CDR3 is TGTGCCACCGAGGGGCTGCGGGCAGCTTTCTTT.

The rearrangement joins TRBV10-2 to TRBJ2-1, with D hard to call. CDR1 is WSHSY and CDR2 is SAAADI in the germline V gene. The CDR3 is made up of 14 amino acids. V was clipped by 3 bases and J by 7 bases, with 13 bases between them. The DNA for the CDR3 is TGCGCCAGCAGTGAAGGGCGGTACCGGAATGAGCAGTTCTTC. It is translated as CASSEGRYRNEQFF.

CDR3 loop: CATYGDTTDTQYF. DNA of the CDR3: TGTGCTACCTACGGGGATACCACAGATACGCAGTATTTT. The V call is TRBV12-5, the J call TRBJ2-3; D might be TRBD2 (5 bases). Trimming removed 10 bases from V and 2 bases from J, with 13 bases in between. Germline CDR1 LGHNT, CDR2 FRNRAP. The CDR3 is made up of 13 amino acids.

The CDR3 sequence: CASSLEPTNEKLFF. The DNA of the CDR3 is TGTGCCAGCAGCTTAGAGCCAACTAATGAAAAACTGTTTTTT. The chain joins TRBV11-2 to TRBJ1-4, with D uncertain. Trimming left V 0 bases short and J 0 bases short, with 2 bases between. CDR1 is SGHAT and CDR2 is FQNNGV in the germline V gene. CDR3 length equals 14 residues.

The chain couples TRBV2 to TRBJ1-2; tentatively, D is TRBD1 (5 bases). The CDR3 is 13 residues long. CDR1 SNHLY and CDR2 FYNNEI come from the germline V gene. The ends were cut back, 3 bases at V and 2 bases at J, with 7 bases in the middle. For the CDR3, the DNA is TGTGCCAGCAGTGAGCGGGGGAACTATGGCTACACCTTC. Protein product: CASSERGNYGYTF.

The gene calls are TRBV7-9 and TRBJ2-7; TRBD1 might be the D (6 bases). The CDR3 consists of 12 residues. Trimming removed 4 bases at V and 8 bases at J, with 12 bases between. From germline, CDR1 is SEHNR and CDR2 FQNEAQ (reference sequence). CDR3 loop: CASSSPWDKQYF. The CDR3 coding sequence is TGTGCCAGCAGCTCTCCGTGGGACAAGCAGTACTTC.

The chain is built from TRBV2 and TRBJ1-1; D call uncertain. CDR3 length: 15 amino acids. Germline CDR1 and CDR2: SNHLY and FYNNEI. With 2 bases removed from V and 0 bases from J, the gap between germline ends came to 10 bases. As DNA, the CDR3 is TGTGCCAGCAGTGAAACGGGAATCATGAACACTGAAGCTTTCTTT. Translating gives CASSETGIMNTEAFF.

V is TRBV11-2 and J is TRBJ2-1, with D unclear. Germline loops: CDR1 SGHAT, CDR2 FQNNGV. Between the trimmed V and J ends, which lost 1 base and 4 bases, there was a span of 5 bases. The CDR3 has 13 amino acids. Written as DNA, the CDR3 is TGTGCCAGCAGCTTAGCCGGGTACAATGAGCAGTTCTTC. As protein: CASSLAGYNEQFF.

The gene calls are TRBV3-1 (or the pseudogene TRBV3-2) and TRBJ1-3; D might be TRBD1 (5 bases). The CDR3 totals 20 residues. The ends were cut back, 4 bases at V and 4 bases at J, with 29 bases in the middle. Germline CDR1 LGHDT, CDR2 YNNKEL (reference sequence). CDR3 in amino acids: CASSRPKRYDSPSRGNTIYF. Written as DNA, the CDR3 is TGTGCCAGCAGCCGCCCAAAGAGGTATGACAGCCCTTCCCGAGGAAACACCATATATTTT.

This rearrangement joins TRBV5-1 to TRBJ2-1; 10 bases map to TRBD2. This CDR3 comprises 14 residues. Germline V gives CDR1 SGHRS, CDR2 YFSETQ. V shed 4 bases and J 8 bases; nucleotides not matched to a gene: 6. CDR3 in amino acids: CASSGLAGEDEQFF. The CDR3 region has the DNA TGCGCCAGCAGCGGTCTAGCGGGAGAAGATGAGCAGTTCTTC.

The chain joins TRBV7-2 to TRBJ2-7; the D gene is possibly TRBD2 (6 bases). Germline loops: CDR1 SGHTA, CDR2 FQGNSA. The V end was cut by 0 bases, the J end by 0 bases, with 18 bases between. This CDR3 is built from 18 residues. In DNA form, the CDR3 reads TGTGCCAGCAGCTTAGCGTCCAGCGGGTCCCTGAGCTCCTACGAGCAGTACTTC. Amino acid sequence: CASSLASSGSLSSYEQYF.

The count of this clone is one. This chain's CDR3 is CASSRTGGILEKLFF. CDR3 nucleotide sequence: TGTGCCAGCAGTCGGACAGGGGGCATTTTGGAAAAACTGTTTTTT. The V gene is TRBV6-2 or TRBV6-3, the J gene TRBJ1-4; 11 nucleotides agree with TRBD1. The V segment lost 5 bases and the J segment 8 bases; nucleotides outside the gene matches: 7. The CDR3 has 15 amino acids. Germline V gene lookup returns CDR1 MNHEY and CDR2 SVGEGT.

The rearrangement uses TRBV28 and TRBJ1-1; D unresolved. The germline gives CDR1 MDHEN, CDR2 SYDVKM. The CDR3 runs 14 residues. Trimming stripped 5 bases from V and 1 base from J, with 11 bases between. The CDR3 DNA is TGTGCCAGCAGTCATCTTGTGCCGAACACTGAAGCTTTCTTT. This gives the protein CASSHLVPNTEAFF.